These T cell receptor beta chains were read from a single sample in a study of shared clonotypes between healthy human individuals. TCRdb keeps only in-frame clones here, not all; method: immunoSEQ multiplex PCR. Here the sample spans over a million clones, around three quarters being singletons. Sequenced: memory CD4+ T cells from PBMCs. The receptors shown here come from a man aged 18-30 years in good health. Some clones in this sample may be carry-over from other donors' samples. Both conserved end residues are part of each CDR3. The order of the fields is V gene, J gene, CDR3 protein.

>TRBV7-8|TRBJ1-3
CASSPGQGNTIYF
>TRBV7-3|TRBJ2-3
CASSWSYTDTQYF
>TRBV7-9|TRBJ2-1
CASSLIRGGNEQFF
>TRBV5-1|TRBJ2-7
CASRRTANLPLEQYF
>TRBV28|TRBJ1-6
CASSLPRPYDSPLHF
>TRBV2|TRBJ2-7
CASSEGQGSYEQYF
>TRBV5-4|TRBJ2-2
CASSFGGNAGELFF
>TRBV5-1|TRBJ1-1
CASSDGPHTEAFF
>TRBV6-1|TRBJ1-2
CASSEHDGGSYSYGYTF
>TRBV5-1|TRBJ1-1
CASSLPGLNTEAFF
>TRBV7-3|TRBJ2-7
CASSFGQHYEQYF
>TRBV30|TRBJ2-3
CAWSRLADSTDTQYF
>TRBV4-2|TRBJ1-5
CASSQVTGGWYSNQPQHF
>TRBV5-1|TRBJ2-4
CASSLGDVNNIQYF
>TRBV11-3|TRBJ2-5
CASSPGREVGGTQYF
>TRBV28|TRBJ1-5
CASIGDLNQPQHF
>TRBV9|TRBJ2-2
CASTVLATNTGELFF
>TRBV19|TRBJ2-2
CASSARGGANTGELFF
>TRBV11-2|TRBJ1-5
CASTPGQGDQPQHF
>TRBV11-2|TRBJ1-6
CASSGPGGNSPLHF
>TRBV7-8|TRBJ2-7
CASSLEVGYEQYF
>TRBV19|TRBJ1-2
CASSIGYGYTF
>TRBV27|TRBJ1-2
CASSFSFGRLHYGYTF
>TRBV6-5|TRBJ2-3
CASSRRGGPQDTQYF
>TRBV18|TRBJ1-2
CASSPQGTGGLPRYTF
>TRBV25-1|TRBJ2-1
CASSDPSAGFMNEQFF
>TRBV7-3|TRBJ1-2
CASSLGQSYGYTF
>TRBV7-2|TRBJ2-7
CASSLRTTYEQYF
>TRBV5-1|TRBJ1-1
CASSPGTGRTEAFF
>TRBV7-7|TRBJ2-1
CASSLAGQGTEQFF
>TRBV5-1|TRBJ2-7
CASSLFLAGYEQYF
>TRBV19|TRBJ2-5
CASQTGGQTTQYF
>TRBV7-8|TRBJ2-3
CASSFRDRLITDTQYF
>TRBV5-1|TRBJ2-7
CASSLAAGQVAEQYF
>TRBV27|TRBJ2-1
CASSPGWGGNEQFF
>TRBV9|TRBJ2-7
CASSAGLAGGVHEQYF